The source of this TCR beta chain is a study of blood T cell repertoires in COVID-19 (dated by TCRdb to the early 2020s). About the study as a whole: Samples from collaborators originated in the United States, Italy and Spain and spanned both the acute and convalescent phases of COVID-19. The prospective study material was composed of cDNA or gDNA derived from T cells, B-cell-depleted T cells, or PBMCs. Deeply sampled blood TCRbeta repertoires from subjects exposed to, actively infected with, or recovered from COVID-19 were included in the dataset. The repertoires were released in a freely available public database intended as a resource for research on the immune response to SARS-CoV-2. The samples were drawn from two sources: the first 160 participants of the ongoing ImmuneRACE study, and about 1,300 subjects contributed by 6 global collaborators. Sample metadata almost always included a de-identified subject ID, COVID-19 status, age in years and sex. Where available, HLA class I and class II types were taken from metadata supplied by the sample provider and were not determined by assay-based typing. What the work shows at the level of the full study, not this receptor alone: The quantity of clinical and demographic metadata differed by source and by participant and was supplied without curation.

As encoded in the germline V gene, CDR1 is KGHSH while CDR2 is LQKENI. Relative to germline, V is missing 5 bases and J is missing 0 bases, with 4 bases of the junction outside any gene match. From its cysteine to its phenylalanine, the CDR3 spans 15 amino acids. Of all the DNA, just the CDR3 is kept, 45 bases in frame from base 1. About this clone itself: Its antigen remains unidentified. The input lacks base qualities; no much larger clone sits a single base away.

One collaborating source in Seattle enrolled patients during active infection and followed them longitudinally through the course of disease. Collaborating institutions collected whole blood in K2EDTA tubes following their own protocols. For TCRbeta analysis, collaborators shipped samples as frozen whole blood, isolated PBMCs, or DNA extracted from either of those sample types. TCRbeta CDR3 regions were amplified from genomic DNA by means of the immunoSEQ Assay, a bias-controlled multiplex PCR. The paper's data handling went like this. The number of nucleated cells in each sample was estimated by amplification of reference gene primers within the assay. Sequence reads were collapsed and filtered to measure the absolute abundance of every unique TCRbeta CDR3 rearrangement. For each sample, productive Simpson clonality was calculated as the square root of Simpson's diversity index over productive rearrangements. This is the immuneACCESS table as TCRdb keeps it, with only in-frame sequences that have V and J called. A part of the clones is gone; compared with another copy, unresolved V genes explain less than half, and the rest is unexplained. That table gives V, J and clone size, and the DNA gave D and trimming. In all, the sample holds 300,000 to 450,000 clones, and about 87% of those were seen once. The ten largest clones capture 10% of the sample.

The sequence joins TRBV18 to TRBJ1-2; 9 central nucleotides agree with TRBD1. The sample was peripheral blood. The TCR comes from a young woman with COVID-19, enrolled during active disease. The base sequence is TGTGCCAGCTCATCCTGGGACAGGGCTAACTATGGCTACACCTTC. It translates as CASSSWDRANYGYTF.